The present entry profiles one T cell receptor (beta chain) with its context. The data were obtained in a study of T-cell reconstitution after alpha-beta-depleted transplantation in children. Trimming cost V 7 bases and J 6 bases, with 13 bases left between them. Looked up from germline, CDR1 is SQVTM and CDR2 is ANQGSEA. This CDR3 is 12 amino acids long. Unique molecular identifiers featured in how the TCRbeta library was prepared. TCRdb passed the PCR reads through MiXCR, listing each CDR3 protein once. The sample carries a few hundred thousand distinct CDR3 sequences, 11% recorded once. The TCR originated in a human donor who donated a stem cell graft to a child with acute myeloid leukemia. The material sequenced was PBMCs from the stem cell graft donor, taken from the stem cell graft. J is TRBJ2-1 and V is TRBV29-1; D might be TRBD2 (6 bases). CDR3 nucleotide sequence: TGCAGCGCCAAGACTAGTCCCAATGAGCAGTTCTTC. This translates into CSAKTSPNEQFF.